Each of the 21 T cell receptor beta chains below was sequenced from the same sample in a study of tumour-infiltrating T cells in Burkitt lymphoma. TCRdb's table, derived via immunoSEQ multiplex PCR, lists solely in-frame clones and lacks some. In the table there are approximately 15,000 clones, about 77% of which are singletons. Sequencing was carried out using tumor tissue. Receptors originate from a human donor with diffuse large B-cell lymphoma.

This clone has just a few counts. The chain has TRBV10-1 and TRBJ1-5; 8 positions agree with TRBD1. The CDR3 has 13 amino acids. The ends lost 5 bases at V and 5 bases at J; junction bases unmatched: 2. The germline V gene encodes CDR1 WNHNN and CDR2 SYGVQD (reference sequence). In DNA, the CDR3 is TGCGCCAGCAGTCTCAGGGGGCATCAGCCCCAGCATTTT. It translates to CASSLRGHQPQHF.

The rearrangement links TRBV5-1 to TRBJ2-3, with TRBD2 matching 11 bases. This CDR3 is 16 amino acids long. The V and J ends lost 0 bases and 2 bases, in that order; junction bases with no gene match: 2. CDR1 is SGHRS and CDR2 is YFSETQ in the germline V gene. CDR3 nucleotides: TGCGCCAGCAGCTTGGGGACTAGCGGGTCCACAGATACGCAGTATTTT. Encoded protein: CASSLGTSGSTDTQYF.

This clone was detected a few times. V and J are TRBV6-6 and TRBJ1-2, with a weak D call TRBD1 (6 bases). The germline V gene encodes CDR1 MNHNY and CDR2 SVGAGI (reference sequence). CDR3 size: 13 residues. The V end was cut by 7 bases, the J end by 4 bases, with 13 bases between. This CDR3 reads CASTETGLYGYTF. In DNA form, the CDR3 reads TGTGCCAGCACCGAGACAGGTCTCTATGGCTACACCTTC.

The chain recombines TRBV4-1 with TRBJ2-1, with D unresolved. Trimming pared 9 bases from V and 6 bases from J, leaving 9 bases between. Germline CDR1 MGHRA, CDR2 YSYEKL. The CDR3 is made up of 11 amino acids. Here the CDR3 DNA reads TGCGCCAGTAGGATAGGCAATGAGCAGTTCTTC. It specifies CASRIGNEQFF.

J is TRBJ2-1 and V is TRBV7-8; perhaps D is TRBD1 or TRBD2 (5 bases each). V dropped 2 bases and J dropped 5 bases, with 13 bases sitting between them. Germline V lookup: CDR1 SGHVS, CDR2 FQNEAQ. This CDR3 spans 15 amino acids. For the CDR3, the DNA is TGTGCCAGCAGCTTATGGGGGATAGGGGACAATGAGCAGTTCTTC. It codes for CASSLWGIGDNEQFF.

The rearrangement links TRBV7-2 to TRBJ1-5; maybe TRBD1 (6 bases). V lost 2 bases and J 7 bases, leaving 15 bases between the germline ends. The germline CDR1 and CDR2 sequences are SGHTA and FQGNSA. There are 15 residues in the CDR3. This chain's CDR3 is CASSLIRQAGQPQHF. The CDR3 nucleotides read TGTGCCAGCAGCTTAATCCGACAGGCTGGCCAGCCCCAGCATTTT.

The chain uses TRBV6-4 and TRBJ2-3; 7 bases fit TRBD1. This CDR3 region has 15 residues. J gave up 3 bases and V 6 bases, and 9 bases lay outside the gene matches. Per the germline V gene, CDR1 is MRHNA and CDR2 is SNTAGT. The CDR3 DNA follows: TGTGCCAGCAGCCTACTCGGACAGGTTACAGATACGCAGTATTTT. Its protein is CASSLLGQVTDTQYF.

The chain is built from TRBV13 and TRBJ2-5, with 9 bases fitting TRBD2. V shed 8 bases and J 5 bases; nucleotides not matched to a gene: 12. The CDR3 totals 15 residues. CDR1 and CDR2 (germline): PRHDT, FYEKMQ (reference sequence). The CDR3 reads CASSNGAGGMETQYF. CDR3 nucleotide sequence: TGTGCCAGCTCCAACGGGGCGGGAGGGATGGAGACCCAGTACTTC.

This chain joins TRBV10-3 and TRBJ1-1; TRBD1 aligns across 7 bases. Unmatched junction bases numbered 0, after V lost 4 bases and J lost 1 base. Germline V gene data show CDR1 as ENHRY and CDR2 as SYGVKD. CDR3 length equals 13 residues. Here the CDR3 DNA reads TGTGCCATCAGTGGGGACAGGAACACTGAAGCTTTCTTT. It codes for CAISGDRNTEAFF.

The CDR3 sequence is CASSGTGTQTYEQYF. Written as DNA, the CDR3 is TGTGCCAGCAGCGGGACCGGGACCCAAACCTACGAGCAGTACTTC. The V call is TRBV27, the J call TRBJ2-7; D may be TRBD1 or TRBD2 (5 bases each). The CDR3 totals 15 residues. V shed 6 bases and J shed 2 bases, with 17 bases lying between them. In germline, CDR1 is MNHEY, CDR2 SMNVEV (reference sequence).

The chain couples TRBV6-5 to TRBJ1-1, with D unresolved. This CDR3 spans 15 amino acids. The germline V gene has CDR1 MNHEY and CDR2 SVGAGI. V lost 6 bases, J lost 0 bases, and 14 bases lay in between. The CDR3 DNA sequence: TGTGCCAGCAGCCAACGTTTCGGCATGAACACTGAAGCTTTCTTT. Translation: CASSQRFGMNTEAFF.

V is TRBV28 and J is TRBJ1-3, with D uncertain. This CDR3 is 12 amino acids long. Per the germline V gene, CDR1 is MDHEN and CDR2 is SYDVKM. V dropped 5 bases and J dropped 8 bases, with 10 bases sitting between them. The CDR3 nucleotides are TGTGCCAGCAGTGTCCCCTTGGACACCATATATTTT. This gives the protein CASSVPLDTIYF. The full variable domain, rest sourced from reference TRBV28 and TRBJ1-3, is DVKVTQSSRYLVKRTGEKVFLECVQDMDHENMFWYRQDPGLGLRLIYFSYDVKMKEKGDIPEGYSVSREKKERFSLILESASTNQTSMYLCASSVPLDTIYFGEGSWLTVV.

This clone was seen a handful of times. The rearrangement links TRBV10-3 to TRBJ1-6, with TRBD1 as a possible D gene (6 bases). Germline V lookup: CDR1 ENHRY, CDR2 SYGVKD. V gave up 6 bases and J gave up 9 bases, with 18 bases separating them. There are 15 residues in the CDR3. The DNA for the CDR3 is TGTGCCATCAGAAACAGGGAGGGGGATGGTTCACCCCTCCACTTT. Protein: CAIRNREGDGSPLHF.

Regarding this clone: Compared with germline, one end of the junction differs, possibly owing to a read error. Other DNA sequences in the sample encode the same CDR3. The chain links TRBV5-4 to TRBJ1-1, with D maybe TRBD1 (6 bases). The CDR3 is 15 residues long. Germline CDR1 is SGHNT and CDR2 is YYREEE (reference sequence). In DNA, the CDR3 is TGTGCCAGTAGCTTACCCGGACAGATGAACACTGAAGCTTTCTTT. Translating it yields CASSLPGQMNTEAFF.

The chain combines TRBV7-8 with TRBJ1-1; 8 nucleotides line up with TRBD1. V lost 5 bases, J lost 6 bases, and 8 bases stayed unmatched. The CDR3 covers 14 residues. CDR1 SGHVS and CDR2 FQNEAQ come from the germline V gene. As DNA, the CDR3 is TGTGCCAGCAGCGCCACAGGGGGATTGGCTGAAGCTTTCTTT. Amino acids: CASSATGGLAEAFF.

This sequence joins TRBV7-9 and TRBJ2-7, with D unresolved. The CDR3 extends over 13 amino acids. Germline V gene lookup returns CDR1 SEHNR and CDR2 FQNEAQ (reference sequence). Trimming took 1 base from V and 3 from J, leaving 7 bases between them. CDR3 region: CASSLGFDYEQYF. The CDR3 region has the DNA TGTGCCAGCAGCTTAGGATTCGACTACGAGCAGTACTTC.

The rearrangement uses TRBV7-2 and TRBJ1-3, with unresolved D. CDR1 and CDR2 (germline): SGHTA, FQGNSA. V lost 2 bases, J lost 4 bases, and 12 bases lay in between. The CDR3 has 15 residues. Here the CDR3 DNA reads TGTGCCAGCAGCTTATCGGGCCAAGGGGGAAACACCATATATTTT. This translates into CASSLSGQGGNTIYF.

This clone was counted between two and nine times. This chain's CDR3 is CASSPGQYNEKLFF. DNA of the CDR3: TGCGCCAGCAGCCCGGGACAGTATAATGAAAAACTGTTTTTT. This rearrangement joins TRBV4-1 to TRBJ1-4; TRBD1 agrees at 7 bases. CDR3 length: 14 residues. Germline CDR1 MGHRA, CDR2 YSYEKL. V trimming: 4 bases; J trimming: 4 bases; junction bases outside the gene matches: 3.

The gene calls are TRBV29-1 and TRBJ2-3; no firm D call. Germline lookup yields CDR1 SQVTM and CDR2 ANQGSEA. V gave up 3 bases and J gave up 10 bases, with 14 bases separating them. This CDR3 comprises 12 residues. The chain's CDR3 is CSVEAFQGPQYF. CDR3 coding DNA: TGCAGCGTTGAGGCCTTCCAAGGCCCGCAGTATTTT.

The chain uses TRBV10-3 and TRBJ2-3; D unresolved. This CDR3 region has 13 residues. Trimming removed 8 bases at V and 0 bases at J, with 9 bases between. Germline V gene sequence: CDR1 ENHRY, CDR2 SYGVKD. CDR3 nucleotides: TGTGCCATCTCTACGTCCAGCACAGATACGCAGTATTTT. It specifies CAISTSSTDTQYF.

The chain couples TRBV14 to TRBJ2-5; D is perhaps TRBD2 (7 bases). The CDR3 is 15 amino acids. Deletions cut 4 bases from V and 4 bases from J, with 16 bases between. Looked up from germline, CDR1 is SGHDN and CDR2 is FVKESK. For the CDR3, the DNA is TGTGCCAGCAGCCCGAGAGAGGGGGGGATAGAGACCCAGTACTTC. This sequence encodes CASSPREGGIETQYF.